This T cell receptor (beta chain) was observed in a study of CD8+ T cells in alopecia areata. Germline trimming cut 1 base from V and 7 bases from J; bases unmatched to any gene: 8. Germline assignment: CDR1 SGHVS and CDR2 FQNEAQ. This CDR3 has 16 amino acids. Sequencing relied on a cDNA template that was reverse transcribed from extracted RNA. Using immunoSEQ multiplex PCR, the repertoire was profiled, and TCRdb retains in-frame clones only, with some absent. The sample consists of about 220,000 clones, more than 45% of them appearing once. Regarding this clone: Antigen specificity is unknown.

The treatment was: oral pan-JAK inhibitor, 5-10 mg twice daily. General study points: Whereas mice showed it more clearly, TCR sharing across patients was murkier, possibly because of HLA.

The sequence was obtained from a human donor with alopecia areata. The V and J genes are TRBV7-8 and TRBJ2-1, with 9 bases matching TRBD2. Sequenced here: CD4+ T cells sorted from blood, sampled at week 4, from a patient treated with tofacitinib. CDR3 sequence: CASSLVGGGAVNEQFF. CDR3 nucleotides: TGTGCCAGCAGCTTAGTAGGCGGGGGGGCCGTAAATGAGCAGTTCTTC.